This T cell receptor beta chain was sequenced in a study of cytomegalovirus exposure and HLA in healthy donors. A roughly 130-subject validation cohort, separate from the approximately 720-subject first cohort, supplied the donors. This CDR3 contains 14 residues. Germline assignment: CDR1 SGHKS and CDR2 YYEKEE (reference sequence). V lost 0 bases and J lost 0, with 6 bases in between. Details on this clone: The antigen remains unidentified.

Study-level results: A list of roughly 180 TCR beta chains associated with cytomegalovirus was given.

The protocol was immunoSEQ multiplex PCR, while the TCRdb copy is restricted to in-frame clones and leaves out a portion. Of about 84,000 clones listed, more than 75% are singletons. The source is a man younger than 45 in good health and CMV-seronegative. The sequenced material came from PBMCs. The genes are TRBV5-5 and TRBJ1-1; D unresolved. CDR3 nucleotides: TGTGCCAGCAGCTTGGTGCAGGTGAACACTGAAGCTTTCTTT. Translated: CASSLVQVNTEAFF.